The next 6 T cell receptor beta chains were all read from a single sample in a study of tumor-infiltrating lymphocytes in primary liver carcinoma. A primer in the constant region served to generate TCR beta cDNA from about 470 ng of total RNA. Nested multiplex PCR, run for three rounds with slightly modified ARM-PCR, yielded TCR beta libraries. The opening two PCR rounds, approximately 10 cycles each, paired TRBV1-TRBV30 forward primers with a C-beta reverse primer. TCRdb reprocessed the multiplex PCR reads via MiXCR and lists one record per CDR3 protein. The sample includes fewer than 350,000 distinct CDR3 sequences, about two thirds of them seen just once. It was unsorted whole blood that yielded blood RNA, and germline DNA was also extracted. The specimen sequenced was peripheral blood. The receptors originated from a man between 40 and 49 years old with primary liver carcinoma and hepatitis B virus infection.

This clonotype showed up many times. The chain is built from TRBV11-2 and TRBJ2-3; 10 bases agree with TRBD2. CDR3 length: 17 amino acids. The junction had 6 bases not matched to a gene; V was cut back by 3 bases and J by 0 bases. The germline V gene encodes CDR1 SGHAT and CDR2 FQNNGV. CDR3 region: CASSFTSGNPSTDTQYF. CDR3 coding DNA: TGTGCCAGCAGCTTCACTAGCGGGAATCCTAGCACAGATACGCAGTATTTT.

In this sample, this clonotype turned up many times. The V call is TRBV6-1, the J call TRBJ1-5; TRBD1 might be the D (5 bases). V was clipped by 9 bases and J by 4 bases, with 16 bases between them. The CDR3 totals 14 residues. Germline loops: CDR1 MNHNS, CDR2 SASEGT. The CDR3 is CARGARGINQPQHF. For the CDR3, the DNA is TGTGCCAGAGGGGCGCGGGGGATAAATCAGCCCCAGCATTTT.

Comments on this clonotype: This may stem from a read error, because a much larger clone lies one nucleotide away. V and J are TRBV6-1 and TRBJ2-7, with D maybe TRBD2 (5 bases). The ends were cut back, 4 bases at V and 6 bases at J, with 13 bases in the middle. CDR1 MNHNS and CDR2 SASEGT come from the germline V gene. CDR3 length: 13 amino acids. This chain's CDR3 is CASSVQRAGEQYF. Written as DNA, the CDR3 is TGTGCCAGCAGTGTGCAGAGGGCGGGCGAGCAGTACTTC.

With respect to this clonotype: One end of the junction is discordant with germline, which a read error may explain. The chain uses TRBV11-2 and TRBJ2-7, with D possibly being TRBD1 (6 bases). The germline CDR1 and CDR2 sequences are SGHAT and FQNNGV. The CDR3 has 14 residues. This CDR3 is CASSLTMTGYEQYF. The CDR3 DNA follows: TGTGCCAGCAGCCTAACCATGACAGGTTACGAACAGTACTTC.

A few counts support this clonotype. The chain links TRBV6-2 or TRBV6-3 to TRBJ1-5, with D hard to call. CDR3 size: 14 residues. In germline, CDR1 is MNHEY, CDR2 SVGEGT. Trimming took off 7 bases at V and 7 bases at J, with 17 bases between the two ends. The CDR3 here is CASTTGGSSQPQHF. The CDR3 region has the DNA TGTGCCAGCACCACGGGTGGGTCCAGCCAGCCCCAGCATTTT.

V usage is TRBV11-2 and J usage is TRBJ2-2; D call uncertain. Germline loops: CDR1 SGHAT, CDR2 FQNNGV. This CDR3 has 10 residues. Trimming stripped 5 bases from V and 8 bases from J, with 3 bases between. In DNA, the CDR3 is TGTGCCAGCAGCCCGGGGGAGCTGTTTTTT. The encoded protein is CASSPGELFF.